In its sample, the clone carrying this TCR beta chain was seen many times. As it was prepared, the TCRbeta library received unique molecular identifiers. TCRdb recomputed calls from the PCR reads with MiXCR, one row per CDR3 protein. The sample lists 490,000 or so distinct CDR3 sequences, about 12% occurring once. This entry comes from a study of T-cell reconstitution after alpha-beta-depleted transplantation in children. The CDR3 is made up of 15 amino acids. V lost 5 bases and J lost 2; bases outside the gene matches: 8. The germline V gene has CDR1 SQVTM and CDR2 ANQGSEA. The source is a human donor who donated a stem cell graft to a child with combined immunodeficiency. The rearrangement links TRBV29-1 to TRBJ2-1, with 8 bases matching TRBD2. The starting material was PBMCs from the stem cell graft donor, obtained from the stem cell graft. DNA of the CDR3: TGCAGCGTTAGGGTACTAGCGGCCACCTACAATGAGCAGTTCTTC. It specifies CSVRVLAATYNEQFF.